Shown below are 28 T cell receptor beta chains from a single sample sequenced in a study of beta chain features in type 1 diabetes. The sequenced template was cDNA made from the entire isolated RNA. Measured with immunoSEQ multiplex PCR; TCRdb has only the in-frame clones, and not every one. The repertoire holds roughly 240,000 clones, with 12% to 15% as singletons. Sequences were obtained from naive CD4+ T cells from blood. These TCRs come from a woman in her thirties or forties in good health.

The CDR3 nucleotides are TGTGCCAGCAGTCCTCTGACAGGGACCTATGGCTACACCTTC. Encoded protein: CASSPLTGTYGYTF. The V call is TRBV6-6, the J call TRBJ1-2; 7 nucleotides agree with TRBD1. The germline gives CDR1 MNHNY, CDR2 SVGAGI (reference sequence). V gave up 5 bases and J gave up 4 bases; unmatched junction bases: 7. This CDR3 contains 14 residues.

At least ten counts were recorded for this clone. The chain is built from TRBV7-9 and TRBJ2-4; 7 bases are a match to TRBD1. Germline V gene data show CDR1 as SEHNR and CDR2 as FQNEAQ (reference sequence). V lost 4 bases, J lost 5 bases, and 8 bases stayed unmatched. The CDR3 is made up of 15 amino acids. The DNA of the CDR3 is TGTGCCAGCAGCTCGACAGGGATCGGCCAAAACATTCAGTACTTC. The encoded protein is CASSSTGIGQNIQYF.

Only a few counts were recorded for this clone. The chain links TRBV6-5 to TRBJ1-6; D ambiguous. V was cut by 2 bases and J by 5 bases, with 10 bases left in between. CDR1 and CDR2 from the germline V gene are MNHEY and SVGAGI. This CDR3 comprises 15 residues. The CDR3 sequence: CASSYENSNNSPLHF. The CDR3 DNA is TGTGCCAGCAGTTACGAGAACAGCAATAATTCACCCCTCCACTTT.

This clone appeared a few times. V and J are TRBV2 and TRBJ1-2, with 8 bases lining up with TRBD1. Per the germline V gene, CDR1 is SNHLY and CDR2 is FYNNEI. Losses at the gene ends were 2 bases for V and 4 bases for J; bases not matched to a gene: 3. There are 14 residues in the CDR3. CDR3 sequence reads: CASSEQGAVYGYTF. For the CDR3, the DNA is TGTGCCAGCAGTGAACAGGGGGCGGTCTATGGCTACACCTTC. Combining the CDR3 with reference TRBV2 and TRBJ1-2 gives the whole variable domain EPEVTQTPSHQVTQMGQEVILRCVPISNHLYFYWYRQILGQKVEFLVSFYNNEISEKSEIFDDQFSVERPDGSNFTLKIRSTKLEDSAMYFCASSEQGAVYGYTFGSGTRLTVV.

The chain combines TRBV18 with TRBJ2-7, with 9 nucleotides matching TRBD1. The V segment lost 6 bases and the J segment 0 bases; nucleotides outside the gene matches: 3. CDR1 is KGHSH and CDR2 is LQKENI in the germline V gene. This CDR3 spans 14 amino acids. CDR3 sequence (DNA): TGTGCCAGCTCTCGGACAGGGGACTCCTACGAGCAGTACTTC. Its protein is CASSRTGDSYEQYF.

J is TRBJ1-1 and V is TRBV5-4, with a possible D match to TRBD1 (5 bases). The germline V gene encodes CDR1 SGHNT and CDR2 YYREEE (reference sequence). CDR3 length equals 14 residues. Trimming took 1 base from V and 1 from J, leaving 8 bases between them. This CDR3 reads CASSLRGGNTEAFF. As DNA, the CDR3 is TGTGCCAGCAGCTTGAGGGGTGGGAACACTGAAGCTTTCTTT.

The chain couples TRBV4-3 to TRBJ1-2, with 8 bases matching TRBD1. In germline, CDR1 is LGHNA, CDR2 YSLEER. The CDR3 extends over 15 amino acids. Trimming cost V 2 bases and J 4 bases; bases outside gene matches: 6. The CDR3, as DNA: TGCGCCAGCAGCCAATCACTACAGGGGGTCTATGGCTACACCTTC. Its translation: CASSQSLQGVYGYTF.

This chain links TRBV9 with TRBJ2-1; 7 bases align to TRBD1. The germline V gene has CDR1 SGDLS and CDR2 YYNGEE. V trimming: 4 bases; J trimming: 2 bases; junction bases outside the gene matches: 6. This CDR3 is built from 15 residues. CDR3 amino acids: CASSPGDSTYNEQFF. CDR3 nucleotide sequence: TGTGCCAGCAGCCCAGGGGACAGTACCTACAATGAGCAGTTCTTC.

This clone was seen a handful of times. The chain combines TRBV5-1 with TRBJ2-7, with TRBD1 identical over 9 bases. Germline-derived CDR1 and CDR2 are SGHRS and YFSETQ. V lost 0 bases, J lost 5 bases, and 6 bases stayed unmatched. CDR3 length: 15 residues. CDR3 coding DNA: TGCGCCAGCAGCTTGGCCGGGACAGGGATCCACGAGCAGTACTTC. This gives the protein CASSLAGTGIHEQYF.

CDR3 loop: CASSPKADPLLNNSPLHF. The CDR3 bases are TGCGCCAGCAGCCCCAAGGCCGACCCACTACTCAATAATTCACCCCTCCACTTT. The chain joins TRBV5-1 to TRBJ1-6; D is undetermined. V lost 4 bases to trimming and J lost 5 bases, with 22 bases between them. The CDR3 covers 18 residues. CDR1 and CDR2 from the germline V gene are SGHRS and YFSETQ.

The J gene is TRBJ1-5, the V gene TRBV6-5; a weak D match, TRBD1 (6 bases). The V end lost 6 bases, the J end lost 9 bases, and 15 bases lay between the germline ends. In germline, CDR1 is MNHEY, CDR2 SVGAGI. The CDR3 totals 13 residues. The DNA of the CDR3 is TGTGCCAGCAGGCCCGGGACATTCCGGCCCCAGCATTTT. Protein product: CASRPGTFRPQHF.

This clone was seen a handful of times. The CDR3 DNA reads TGTGCCATCAGTGAGTCGGCCACAGATACGCAGTATTTT. Its protein product is CAISESATDTQYF. This chain joins TRBV10-3 and TRBJ2-3; D unclear. Deletions cut 0 bases from V and 2 bases from J, with 3 bases between. The CDR3 runs 13 residues. Germline V gene data show CDR1 as ENHRY and CDR2 as SYGVKD.

This clone was counted between two and nine times. The chain recombines TRBV27 with TRBJ1-1; TRBD1 agrees at 8 bases. The CDR3 has 15 residues. The ends lost 6 bases at V and 2 bases at J; junction bases unmatched: 8. Germline V gene lookup returns CDR1 MNHEY and CDR2 SMNVEV (reference sequence). The CDR3 reads CASRHDRGENTEAFF. As DNA, the CDR3 is TGTGCCAGCAGACACGACAGGGGCGAAAACACTGAAGCTTTCTTT.

This clone was observed a handful of times. The rearrangement joins TRBV2 to TRBJ1-2; 8 bases are a match to TRBD1. Germline V gene data show CDR1 as SNHLY and CDR2 as FYNNEI. V shed 8 bases and J 7 bases; nucleotides not matched to a gene: 12. The CDR3 contains 14 residues. In DNA, the CDR3 is TGTGCCAGCTCGACAGGGGTAGGCTCCCGTGGCTACACCTTC. It translates to CASSTGVGSRGYTF. Full variable domain (rest looked up from reference TRBV2 and TRBJ1-2): EPEVTQTPSHQVTQMGQEVILRCVPISNHLYFYWYRQILGQKVEFLVSFYNNEISEKSEIFDDQFSVERPDGSNFTLKIRSTKLEDSAMYFCASSTGVGSRGYTFGSGTRLTVV.

This clone was observed a few times. The chain has TRBV29-1 and TRBJ2-2, with 11 bases lining up with TRBD1. Germline-derived CDR1 and CDR2 are SQVTM and ANQGSEA. The ends lost 7 bases at V and 6 bases at J; junction bases unmatched: 1. The CDR3 has 12 amino acids. CDR3 residues: CSGDRGSGELFF. CDR3 nucleotide sequence: TGCAGCGGGGACAGGGGGTCCGGGGAGCTGTTTTTT.

This clone was observed a few times. This rearrangement joins TRBV5-6 to TRBJ2-7, with D perhaps TRBD1 (6 bases). The ends were cut back, 4 bases at V and 2 bases at J, with 16 bases in the middle. The CDR3 loop spans 15 amino acids. The germline gives CDR1 SGHDT, CDR2 YYEEEE. DNA for the CDR3: TGTGCCAGCAGCCCCTTAAGGACAGAGCCCTACGAGCAGTACTTC. It specifies CASSPLRTEPYEQYF.

V is TRBV10-3 and J is TRBJ1-5; D is ambiguous. Germline loops: CDR1 ENHRY, CDR2 SYGVKD. This CDR3 has 14 amino acids. V lost 3 bases to trimming and J lost 3 bases, with 9 bases between them. In DNA, the CDR3 is TGTGCCATCAGTGAATACGGGGACAATCAGCCCCAGCATTTT. Translating gives CAISEYGDNQPQHF.

The rearrangement links TRBV6-5 to TRBJ2-7, with TRBD1 matching over 9 bases. Germline values: CDR1 MNHEY, CDR2 SVGAGI. The CDR3 sequence is 14 residues long. Trimming took 6 bases from V and 6 from J; bases not matched to a gene: 9. The CDR3 region is CASRAPGQGSEQYF. CDR3 DNA sequence: TGTGCCAGCAGAGCCCCGGGACAGGGCTCCGAGCAGTACTTC.

The V call is TRBV6-5, the J call TRBJ2-5, with 7 bases identical to TRBD1. The CDR3 extends over 13 amino acids. CDR1 is MNHEY, CDR2 SVGAGI, per germline. Germline trimming cut 6 bases from V and 5 bases from J; bases unmatched to any gene: 6. In DNA, the CDR3 is TGTGCCAGCAGCAGACAGGGCGGGGAGACCCAGTACTTC. Amino acid sequence: CASSRQGGETQYF.

V is TRBV4-1 and J is TRBJ2-5, with 8 bases fitting TRBD1. Germline CDR1 reads MGHRA; CDR2 reads YSYEKL. Trimming took 6 bases from V and 8 from J; bases not matched to a gene: 5. The CDR3 sequence is 12 residues long. This CDR3 is CASRDRGRTQYF. The CDR3 DNA reads TGCGCCAGCAGAGACAGGGGCCGAACCCAGTACTTC.

The chain recombines TRBV7-2 with TRBJ2-7; 16 nucleotides agree with TRBD2. V dropped 3 bases and J dropped 0; count of bases not matched to a gene: 2. The CDR3 extends over 17 amino acids. Germline CDR1 and CDR2: SGHTA and FQGNSA. CDR3 in DNA: TGTGCCAGCAGCTTGGGACTAGCGGGGGGGAACTCCTACGAGCAGTACTTC. Its protein product is CASSLGLAGGNSYEQYF.

The chain links TRBV5-6 to TRBJ1-1; 8 bases fit TRBD1. V gave up 4 bases and J gave up 2 bases; unmatched junction bases: 7. In germline, CDR1 is SGHDT, CDR2 YYEEEE. CDR3 length: 15 residues. CDR3 amino acids: CASSPRTGRNTEAFF. The CDR3 DNA follows: TGTGCCAGCAGCCCTCGGACAGGGAGAAACACTGAAGCTTTCTTT. The full variable domain, rest sourced from reference TRBV5-6 and TRBJ1-1, is DAGVTQSPTHLIKTRGQQVTLRCSPKSGHDTVSWYQQALGQGPQFIFQYYEEEERQRGNFPDRFSGHQFPNYSSELNVNALLLGDSALYLCASSPRTGRNTEAFFGQGTRLTVV.

The chain is built from TRBV9 and TRBJ1-2, with 9 bases matching TRBD1. V lost 4 bases, J lost 4 bases, and 8 bases stayed unmatched. This CDR3 is 15 amino acids long. Germline V gene sequence: CDR1 SGDLS, CDR2 YYNGEE. CDR3 coding DNA: TGTGCCAGCAGCCGGACAGGGGTCGGGCTCTATGGCTACACCTTC. Protein product: CASSRTGVGLYGYTF.

The chain carries TRBV29-1 and TRBJ2-2; possibly TRBD1 for D (6 bases). Trimming removed 7 bases from V and 1 base from J, with 13 bases in between. CDR1 SQVTM and CDR2 ANQGSEA come from the germline V gene. The CDR3 extends over 14 amino acids. CDR3 coding DNA: TGCAGCGGTACCGGGACACTGAACACCGGGGAGCTGTTTTTT. Protein: CSGTGTLNTGELFF.

This clone has more than one count but fewer than ten. This chain joins TRBV29-1 and TRBJ1-1; the match to TRBD1 covers 8 bases. V shed 0 bases, J shed 7 bases, and the junction held 7 bases outside the gene matches. The CDR3 consists of 14 residues. Germline CDR1 is SQVTM and CDR2 is ANQGSEA. The chain's CDR3 is CSVEDYQGAVEAFF. The CDR3 region has the DNA TGCAGCGTTGAAGATTATCAGGGGGCAGTTGAAGCTTTCTTT.

This clone has a handful of counts. The rearrangement uses TRBV2 and TRBJ1-6; weak D call: TRBD1 (5 bases). Germline assignment: CDR1 SNHLY and CDR2 FYNNEI. Trimming removed 6 bases from V and 9 bases from J, with 15 bases in between. The CDR3 has 14 amino acids. Here the CDR3 DNA reads TGTGCCAGCAGCGGGACGGCGGGGTTTTCACCCCTCCACTTT. This translates into CASSGTAGFSPLHF.

This clone was observed a few times. The J gene is TRBJ2-3, the V gene TRBV4-2; 7 bases are shared with TRBD1. The CDR3 is made up of 17 amino acids. Trimming at V came to 1 base and at J to 3 bases, leaving 10 bases not matched to a gene. Germline V CDR1 and CDR2: LGHNA, YNFKEQ. The CDR3 here is CASSQASLRDSTDTQYF. The CDR3, as DNA: TGTGCCAGCAGCCAAGCTAGCCTCCGGGACAGTACAGATACGCAGTATTTT.

The J gene is TRBJ1-4, the V gene TRBV13; D is uncertain. V was clipped by 7 bases and J by 3 bases, with 12 bases between them. Germline CDR1 reads PRHDT; CDR2 reads FYEKMQ (reference sequence). The CDR3 is 14 amino acids. In DNA, the CDR3 is TGTGCCAGCAACCGGAGGAGGCCTAATGAAAAACTGTTTTTT. The encoded protein is CASNRRRPNEKLFF.